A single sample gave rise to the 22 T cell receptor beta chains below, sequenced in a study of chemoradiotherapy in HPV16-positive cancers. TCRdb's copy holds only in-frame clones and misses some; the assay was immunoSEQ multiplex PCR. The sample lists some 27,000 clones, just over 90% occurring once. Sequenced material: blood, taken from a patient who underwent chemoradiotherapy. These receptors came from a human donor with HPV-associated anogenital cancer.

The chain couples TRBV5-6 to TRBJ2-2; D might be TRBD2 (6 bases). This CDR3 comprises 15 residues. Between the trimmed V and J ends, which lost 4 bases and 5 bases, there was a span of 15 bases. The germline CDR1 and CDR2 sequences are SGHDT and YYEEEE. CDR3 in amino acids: CASSPGLGTTGELFF. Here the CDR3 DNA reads TGTGCCAGCAGCCCGGGACTGGGAACAACCGGGGAGCTGTTTTTT.

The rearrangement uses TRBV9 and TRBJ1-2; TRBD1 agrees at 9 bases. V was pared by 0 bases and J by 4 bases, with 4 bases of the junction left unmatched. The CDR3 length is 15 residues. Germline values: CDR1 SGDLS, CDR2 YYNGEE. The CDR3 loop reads CASSVEDRGLYGYTF. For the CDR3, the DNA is TGTGCCAGCAGCGTAGAGGACAGGGGACTCTATGGCTACACCTTC.

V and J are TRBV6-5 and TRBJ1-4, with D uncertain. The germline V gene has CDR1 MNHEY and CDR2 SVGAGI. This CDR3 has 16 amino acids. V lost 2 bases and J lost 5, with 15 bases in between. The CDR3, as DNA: TGTGCCAGCAGTTACCAAGGGTATGGAGGGAATGAAAAACTGTTTTTT. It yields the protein CASSYQGYGGNEKLFF.

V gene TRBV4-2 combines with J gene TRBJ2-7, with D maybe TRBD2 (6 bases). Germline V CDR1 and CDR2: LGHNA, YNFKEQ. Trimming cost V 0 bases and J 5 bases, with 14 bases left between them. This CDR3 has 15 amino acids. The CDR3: CASSQEGGPGHEQYF. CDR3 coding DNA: TGTGCCAGCAGCCAAGAAGGAGGGCCCGGCCACGAGCAGTACTTC.

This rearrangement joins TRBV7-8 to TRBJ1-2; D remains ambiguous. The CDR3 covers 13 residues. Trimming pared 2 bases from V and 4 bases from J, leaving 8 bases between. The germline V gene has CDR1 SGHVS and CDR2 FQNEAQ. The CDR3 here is CASSLHASYGYTF. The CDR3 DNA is TGTGCCAGCAGCTTACACGCGAGCTATGGCTACACCTTC.

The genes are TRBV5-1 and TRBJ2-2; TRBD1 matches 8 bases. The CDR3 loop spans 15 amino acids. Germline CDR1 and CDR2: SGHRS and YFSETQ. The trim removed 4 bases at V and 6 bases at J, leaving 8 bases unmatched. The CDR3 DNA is TGCGCCAGCAGCATGCCCGGGACAGGCCCCGGGGAGCTGTTTTTT. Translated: CASSMPGTGPGELFF.

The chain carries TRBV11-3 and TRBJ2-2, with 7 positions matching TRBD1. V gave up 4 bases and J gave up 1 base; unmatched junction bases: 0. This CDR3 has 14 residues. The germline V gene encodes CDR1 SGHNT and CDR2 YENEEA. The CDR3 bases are TGTGCCAGCAGCTACAGGGGGAACACCGGGGAGCTGTTTTTT. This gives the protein CASSYRGNTGELFF.

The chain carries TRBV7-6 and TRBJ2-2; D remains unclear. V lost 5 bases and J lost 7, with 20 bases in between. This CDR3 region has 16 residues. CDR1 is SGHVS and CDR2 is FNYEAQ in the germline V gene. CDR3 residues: CASSLGVRGYRGELFF. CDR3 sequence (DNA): TGTGCCAGCAGCCTTGGGGTCAGAGGATATCGCGGGGAGCTGTTTTTT.

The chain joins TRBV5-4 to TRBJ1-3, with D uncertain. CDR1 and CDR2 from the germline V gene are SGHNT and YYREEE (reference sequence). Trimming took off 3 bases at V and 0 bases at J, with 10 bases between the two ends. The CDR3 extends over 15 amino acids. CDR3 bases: TGTGCCAGCAGCTCAGGACCTGGCTCTGGAAACACCATATATTTT. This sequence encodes CASSSGPGSGNTIYF.

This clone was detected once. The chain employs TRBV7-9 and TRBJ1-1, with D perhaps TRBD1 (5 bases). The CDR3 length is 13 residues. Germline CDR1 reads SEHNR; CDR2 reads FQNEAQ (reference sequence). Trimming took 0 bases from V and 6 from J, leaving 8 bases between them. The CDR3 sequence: CASSLAPGSEAFF. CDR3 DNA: TGTGCCAGCAGCTTAGCACCAGGGTCTGAAGCTTTCTTT.

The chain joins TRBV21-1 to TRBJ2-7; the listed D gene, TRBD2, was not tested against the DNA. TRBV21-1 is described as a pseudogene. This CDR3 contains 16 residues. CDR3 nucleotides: TGTGCCAGCAGCAAAGGACGGGGACTAGTGACCTACGAGCAGTACTTC. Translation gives CASSKGRGLVTYEQYF.

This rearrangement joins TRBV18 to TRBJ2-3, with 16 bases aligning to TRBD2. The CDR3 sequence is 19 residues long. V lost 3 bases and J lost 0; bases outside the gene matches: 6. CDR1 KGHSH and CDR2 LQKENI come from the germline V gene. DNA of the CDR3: TGTGCCAGCTCACCGGGACTAGCGGGAGGGCTGACTAGCACAGATACGCAGTATTTT. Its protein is CASSPGLAGGLTSTDTQYF.

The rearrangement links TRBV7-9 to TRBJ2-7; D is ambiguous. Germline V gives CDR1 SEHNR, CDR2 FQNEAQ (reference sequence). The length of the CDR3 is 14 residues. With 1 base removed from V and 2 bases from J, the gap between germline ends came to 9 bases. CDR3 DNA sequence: TGTGCCAGCAGCTTAGGGCAGAGAGCCTACGAGCAGTACTTC. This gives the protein CASSLGQRAYEQYF.

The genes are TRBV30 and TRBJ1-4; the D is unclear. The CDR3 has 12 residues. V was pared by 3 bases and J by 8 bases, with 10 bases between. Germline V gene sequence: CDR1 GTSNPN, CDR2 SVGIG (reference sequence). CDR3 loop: CAWRKDQEKLFF. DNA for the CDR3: TGTGCCTGGAGGAAGGACCAGGAAAAACTGTTTTTT.

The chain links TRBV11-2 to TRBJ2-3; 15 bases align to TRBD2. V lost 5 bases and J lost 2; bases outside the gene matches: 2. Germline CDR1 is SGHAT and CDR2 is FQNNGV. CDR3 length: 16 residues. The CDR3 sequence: CASSGTSGGYTDTQYF. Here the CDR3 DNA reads TGTGCCAGCAGCGGGACTAGCGGGGGGTACACAGATACGCAGTATTTT.

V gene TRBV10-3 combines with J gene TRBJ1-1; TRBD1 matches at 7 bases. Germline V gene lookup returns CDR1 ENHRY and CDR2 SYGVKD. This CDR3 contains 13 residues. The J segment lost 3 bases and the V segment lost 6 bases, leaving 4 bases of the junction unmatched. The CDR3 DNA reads TGTGCCATCAGGCCAGGGGGGCACACTGAAGCTTTCTTT. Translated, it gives CAIRPGGHTEAFF.

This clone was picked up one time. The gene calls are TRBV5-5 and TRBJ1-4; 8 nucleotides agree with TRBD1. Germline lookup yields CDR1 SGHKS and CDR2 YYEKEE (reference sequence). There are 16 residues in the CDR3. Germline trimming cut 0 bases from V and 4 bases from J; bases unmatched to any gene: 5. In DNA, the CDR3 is TGTGCCAGCAGCTTGGAAACAGGGGGGTATAATGAAAAACTGTTTTTT. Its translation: CASSLETGGYNEKLFF.

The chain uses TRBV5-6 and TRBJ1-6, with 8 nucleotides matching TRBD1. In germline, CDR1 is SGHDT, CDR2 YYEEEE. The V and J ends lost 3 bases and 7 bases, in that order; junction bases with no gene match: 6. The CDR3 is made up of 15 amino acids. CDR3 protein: CASSSLTGDNSPLHF. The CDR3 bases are TGTGCCAGCAGCTCCCTGACAGGGGACAATTCACCCCTCCACTTT.

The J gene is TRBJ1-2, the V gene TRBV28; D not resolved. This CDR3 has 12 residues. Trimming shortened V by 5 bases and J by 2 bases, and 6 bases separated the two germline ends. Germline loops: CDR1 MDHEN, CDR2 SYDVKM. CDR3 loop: CASSGVNYGYTF. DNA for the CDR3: TGTGCCAGCAGTGGGGTAAACTATGGCTACACCTTC.

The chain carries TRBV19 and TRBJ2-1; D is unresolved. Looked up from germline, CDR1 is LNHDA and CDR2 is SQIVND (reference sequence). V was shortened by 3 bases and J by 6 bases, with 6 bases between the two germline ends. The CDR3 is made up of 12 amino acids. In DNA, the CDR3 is TGTGCCAGTAGTATCGGTCGCAATGAGCAGTTCTTC. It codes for CASSIGRNEQFF.

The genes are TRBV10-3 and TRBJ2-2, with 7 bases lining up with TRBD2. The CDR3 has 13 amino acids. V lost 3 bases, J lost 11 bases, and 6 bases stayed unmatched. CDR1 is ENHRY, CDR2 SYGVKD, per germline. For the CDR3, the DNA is TGTGCCATCAGTGAAAAGAGCGGGGATGAGCTGTTTTTT. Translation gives CAISEKSGDELFF.

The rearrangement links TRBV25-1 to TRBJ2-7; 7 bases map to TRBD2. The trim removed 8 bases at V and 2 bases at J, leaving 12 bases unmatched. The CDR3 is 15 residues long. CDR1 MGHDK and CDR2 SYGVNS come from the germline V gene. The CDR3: CASSPGGLPPYEQYF. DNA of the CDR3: TGTGCCAGCTCCCCGGGGGGACTTCCCCCCTACGAGCAGTACTTC.